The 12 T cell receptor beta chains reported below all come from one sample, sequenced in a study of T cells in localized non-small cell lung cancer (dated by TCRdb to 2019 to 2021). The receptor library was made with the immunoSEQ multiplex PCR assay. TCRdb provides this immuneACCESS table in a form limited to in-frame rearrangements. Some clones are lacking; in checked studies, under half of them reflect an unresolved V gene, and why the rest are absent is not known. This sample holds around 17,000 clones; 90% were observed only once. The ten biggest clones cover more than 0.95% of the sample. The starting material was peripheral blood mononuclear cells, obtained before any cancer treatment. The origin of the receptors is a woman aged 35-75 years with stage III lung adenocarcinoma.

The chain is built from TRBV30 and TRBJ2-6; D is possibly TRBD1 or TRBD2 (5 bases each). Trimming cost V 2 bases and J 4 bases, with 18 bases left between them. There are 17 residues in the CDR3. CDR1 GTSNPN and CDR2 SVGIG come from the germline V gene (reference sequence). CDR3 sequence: CAWSPRGLRRGANVLTF. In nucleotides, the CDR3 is TGTGCCTGGAGTCCACGGGGCCTACGCCGGGGGGCCAACGTCCTGACTTTC.

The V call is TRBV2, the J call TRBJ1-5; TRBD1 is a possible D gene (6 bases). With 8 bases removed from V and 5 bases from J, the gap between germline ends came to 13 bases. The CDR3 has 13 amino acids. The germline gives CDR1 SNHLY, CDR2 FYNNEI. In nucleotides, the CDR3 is TGTGCCAGCGGGGGGGACACATATCAGCCCCAGCATTTT. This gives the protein CASGGDTYQPQHF.

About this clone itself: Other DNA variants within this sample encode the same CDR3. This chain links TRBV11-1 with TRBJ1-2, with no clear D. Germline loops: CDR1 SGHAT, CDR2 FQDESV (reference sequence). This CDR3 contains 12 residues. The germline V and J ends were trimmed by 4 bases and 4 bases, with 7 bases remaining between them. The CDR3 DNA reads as TGTGCCAGCAGCTCGGAACCCTATGGCTACACCTTC. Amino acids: CASSSEPYGYTF. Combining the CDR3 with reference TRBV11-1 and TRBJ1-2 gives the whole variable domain EAEVAQSPRYKITEKSQAVAFWCDPISGHATLYWYRQILGQGPELLVQFQDESVVDDSQLPKDRFSAERLKGVDSTLKIQPAELGDSAMYLCASSSEPYGYTFGSGTRLTVV.

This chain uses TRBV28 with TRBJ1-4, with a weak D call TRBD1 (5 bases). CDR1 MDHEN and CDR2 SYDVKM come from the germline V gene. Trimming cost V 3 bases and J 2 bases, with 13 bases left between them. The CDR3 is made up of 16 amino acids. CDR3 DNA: TGTGCCAGCAGTTTTTTTCAGGGAGTGACTAATGAAAAACTGTTTTTT. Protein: CASSFFQGVTNEKLFF.

The CDR3 spells CASSFLRVANYGYTF. In DNA form, the CDR3 reads TGTGCCAGCAGTTTTCTCCGGGTCGCTAACTATGGCTACACCTTC. This chain connects TRBV28 to TRBJ1-2; D not resolved. The CDR3 loop spans 15 amino acids. CDR1 MDHEN and CDR2 SYDVKM come from the germline V gene. The V and J ends lost 3 bases and 0 bases respectively, with 11 bases between them.

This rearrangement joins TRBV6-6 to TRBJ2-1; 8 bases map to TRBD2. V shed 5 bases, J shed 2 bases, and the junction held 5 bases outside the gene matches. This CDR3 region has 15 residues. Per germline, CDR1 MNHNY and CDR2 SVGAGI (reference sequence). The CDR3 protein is CASSGSGGPYNEQFF. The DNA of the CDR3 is TGTGCCAGCAGTGGGAGCGGGGGCCCCTACAATGAGCAGTTCTTC.

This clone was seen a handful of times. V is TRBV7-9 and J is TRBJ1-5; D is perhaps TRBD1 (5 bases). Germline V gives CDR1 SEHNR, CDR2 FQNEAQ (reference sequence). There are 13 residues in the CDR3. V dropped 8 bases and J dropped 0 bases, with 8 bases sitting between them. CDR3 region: CASGGNSNQPQHF. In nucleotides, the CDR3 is TGTGCCAGCGGGGGGAATAGCAATCAGCCCCAGCATTTT.

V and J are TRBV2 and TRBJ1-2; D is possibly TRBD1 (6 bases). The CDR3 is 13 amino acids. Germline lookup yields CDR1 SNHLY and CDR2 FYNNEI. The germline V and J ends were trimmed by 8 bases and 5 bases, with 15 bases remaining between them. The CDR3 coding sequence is TGTGCCAGCCCCCGCGGGGGCAAGTATGGCTACACCTTC. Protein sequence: CASPRGGKYGYTF.

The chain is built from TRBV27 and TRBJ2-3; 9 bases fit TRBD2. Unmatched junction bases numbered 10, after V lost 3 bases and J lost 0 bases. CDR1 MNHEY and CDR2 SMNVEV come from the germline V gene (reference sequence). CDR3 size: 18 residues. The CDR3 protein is CASSFRLAGLSSTDTQYF. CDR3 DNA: TGTGCCAGCAGTTTTCGGCTAGCGGGGCTATCTAGCACAGATACGCAGTATTTT.

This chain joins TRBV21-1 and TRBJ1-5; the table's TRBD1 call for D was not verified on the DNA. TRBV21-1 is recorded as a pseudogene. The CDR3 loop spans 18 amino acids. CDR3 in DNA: TGTGCCAGCAGCAGTGGATTCGAGGAGAGGGGGATCAATCAGCCCCAGCATTTT. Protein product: CASSSGFEERGINQPQHF.

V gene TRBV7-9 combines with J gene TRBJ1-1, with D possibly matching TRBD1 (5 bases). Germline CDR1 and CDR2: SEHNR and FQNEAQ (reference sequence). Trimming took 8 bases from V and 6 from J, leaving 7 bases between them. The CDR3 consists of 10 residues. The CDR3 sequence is CASGGSEAFF. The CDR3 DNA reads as TGTGCCAGCGGGGGGTCTGAAGCTTTCTTT.

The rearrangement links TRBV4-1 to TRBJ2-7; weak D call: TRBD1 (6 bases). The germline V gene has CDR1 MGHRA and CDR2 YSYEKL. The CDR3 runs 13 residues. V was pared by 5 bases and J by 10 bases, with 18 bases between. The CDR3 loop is CASSYRGGAHQYF. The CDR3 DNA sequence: TGCGCCAGCAGCTATCGAGGGGGTGCACACCAGTACTTC.